The sequence of this T cell receptor beta chain was determined in a study of blood T cell repertoires in COVID-19. At the level of the study: Sites across the United States, Italy and Spain contributed samples from acute and convalescent COVID-19. T cells, B-cell-depleted T cells, or PBMCs provided the cDNA or gDNA that served as material.

Under the authors' procedure: Amplification with reference gene primers provided the estimates of nucleated cell counts. Sequencing used immunoSEQ multiplex PCR; TCRdb keeps in-frame clones, though not all of them. The V and J calls and clone size come from that table; D and trimming were worked out from the DNA. Of around 110,000 clones detected, 86% appear once; the ten largest clones hold 3.5% to 5%. The V segment lost 5 bases and the J segment 3 bases; nucleotides outside the gene matches: 7. The CDR3 contains 15 residues. CDR1 and CDR2 from the germline V gene are SGHRS and YFSETQ. The chain joins TRBV5-1 to TRBJ1-4; 7 nucleotides line up with TRBD1. The specimen was peripheral blood. The sequence derives from a man aged 40-50 years with acute or convalescent COVID-19. In DNA form, the CDR3 reads TGCGCCAGCAGACAGACAGGGAAGTCTAATGAAAAACTGTTTTTT. Residues: CASRQTGKSNEKLFF.